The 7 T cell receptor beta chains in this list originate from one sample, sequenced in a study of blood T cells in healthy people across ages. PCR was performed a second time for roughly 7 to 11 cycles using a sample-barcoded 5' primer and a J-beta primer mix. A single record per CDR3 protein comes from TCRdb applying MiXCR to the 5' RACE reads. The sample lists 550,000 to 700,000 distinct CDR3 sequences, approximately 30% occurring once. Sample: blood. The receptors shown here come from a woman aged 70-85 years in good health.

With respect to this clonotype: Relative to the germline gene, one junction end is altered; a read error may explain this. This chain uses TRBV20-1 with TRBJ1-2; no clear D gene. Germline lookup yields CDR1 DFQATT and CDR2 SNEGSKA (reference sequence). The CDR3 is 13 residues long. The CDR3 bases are TGCAGCGCTAGAGATTCCCCTAACTATGGCTACACCTTC. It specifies CSARDSPNYGYTF.

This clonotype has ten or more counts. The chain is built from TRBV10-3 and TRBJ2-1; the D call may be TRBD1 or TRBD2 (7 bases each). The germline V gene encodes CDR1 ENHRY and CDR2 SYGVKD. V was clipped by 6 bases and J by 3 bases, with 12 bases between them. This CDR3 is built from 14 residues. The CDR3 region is CAIRAGTDYNEQFF. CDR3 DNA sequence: TGTGCCATCAGAGCGGGGACAGACTACAATGAGCAGTTCTTC.

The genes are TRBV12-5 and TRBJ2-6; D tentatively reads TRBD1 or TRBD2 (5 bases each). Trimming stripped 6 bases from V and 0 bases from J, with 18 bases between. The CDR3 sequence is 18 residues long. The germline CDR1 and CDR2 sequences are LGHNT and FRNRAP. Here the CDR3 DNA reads TGTGCTAGTGGCCTCGGGACGGACCAACTCTCTGGGGCCAACGTCCTGACTTTC. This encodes CASGLGTDQLSGANVLTF.

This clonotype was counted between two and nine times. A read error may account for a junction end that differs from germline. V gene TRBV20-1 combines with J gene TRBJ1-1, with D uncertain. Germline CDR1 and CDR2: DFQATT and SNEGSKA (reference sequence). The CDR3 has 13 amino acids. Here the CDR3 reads CSARVAHGFEAFF. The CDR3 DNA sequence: TGTAGTGCTAGGGTGGCTCATGGGTTTGAAGCTTTCTTT.

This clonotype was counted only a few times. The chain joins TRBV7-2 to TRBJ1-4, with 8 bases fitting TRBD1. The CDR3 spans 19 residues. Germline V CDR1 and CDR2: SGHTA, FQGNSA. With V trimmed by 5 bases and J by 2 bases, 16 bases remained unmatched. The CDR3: CASSPLGQGATRTNEKLFF. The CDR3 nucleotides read TGTGCCAGCAGCCCACTAGGTCAGGGGGCAACCAGGACTAATGAAAAACTGTTTTTT.

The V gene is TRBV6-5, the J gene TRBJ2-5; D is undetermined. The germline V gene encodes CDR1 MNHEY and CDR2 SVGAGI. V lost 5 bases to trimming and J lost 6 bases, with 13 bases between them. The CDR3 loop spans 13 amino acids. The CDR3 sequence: CASSKTFKKTQYF. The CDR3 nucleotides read TGTGCCAGCAGTAAAACCTTCAAGAAGACCCAGTACTTC.

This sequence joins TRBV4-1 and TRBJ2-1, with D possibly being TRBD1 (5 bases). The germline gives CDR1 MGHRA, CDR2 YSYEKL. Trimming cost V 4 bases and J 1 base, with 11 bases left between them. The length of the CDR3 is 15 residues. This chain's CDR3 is CASSRDSLSYNEQFF. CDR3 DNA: TGCGCCAGCAGCCGAGACAGCCTATCCTACAATGAGCAGTTCTTC.